This T cell receptor (beta chain) was identified during a study of preoperative IRX-2 immunotherapy in early breast cancer. Documented treatment: preoperative locoregional IRX-2 cytokine immunotherapy. This phase Ib study tested locoregional IRX-2 cytokine immunotherapy given before surgery. Libraries were prepared by immunoSEQ multiplex PCR; TCRdb keeps only in-frame clonotypes and omits some of them. The sample yields about 3,600 clones, 65% to 85% seen once. Trimming took off 0 bases at V and 4 bases at J, with 2 bases between the two ends. The CDR3 consists of 12 residues. In germline, CDR1 is LGHNT, CDR2 FRNRAP.

The sequenced sample was tumor tissue, obtained before IRX-2 immunotherapy. The rearrangement links TRBV12-5 to TRBJ2-3; no reliable D call. This TCR came from a human donor with breast cancer. As DNA, the CDR3 is TGTGCTAGTGGTTTGGTACCAGATACGCAGTATTTT. Protein: CASGLVPDTQYF.